The 15 T cell receptor beta chains below were found in one sample sequenced in a study of blood T cell repertoires in COVID-19. Profiling relied on immunoSEQ multiplex PCR, and the TCRdb table lists in-frame clones only, not all of them. Of 250,000 or so clones detected, 88% appear once; the ten largest clones hold around 2.9%. Sequencing input: peripheral blood. Every receptor here comes from a woman in her sixties or seventies with acute or convalescent COVID-19.

This clone appeared a few times. J is TRBJ2-7 and V is TRBV19; D possibly corresponds to TRBD1 (5 bases). The CDR3 spans 14 residues. Germline assignment: CDR1 LNHDA and CDR2 SQIVND (reference sequence). With 6 bases removed from V and 2 bases from J, the gap between germline ends came to 14 bases. The CDR3 sequence is CASREGHLTYEQYF. DNA for the CDR3: TGTGCCAGTAGGGAAGGACACCTGACCTACGAGCAGTACTTC.

The rearrangement uses TRBV19 and TRBJ1-2; 7 bases fit TRBD1. Germline V CDR1 and CDR2: LNHDA, SQIVND (reference sequence). The V gene end was trimmed by 7 bases and the J gene end by 8 bases; junction bases not matched to a gene: 13. The CDR3 extends over 14 amino acids. CDR3 protein: CASTPGKTGYGYTF. The CDR3 DNA reads TGTGCCAGTACCCCAGGGAAGACAGGGTACGGCTACACCTTC.

This clone has a single count. This sequence joins TRBV7-8 and TRBJ2-2, with 10 bases identical to TRBD1. From germline, CDR1 is SGHVS and CDR2 FQNEAQ. This CDR3 spans 19 amino acids. Trimming took 4 bases from V and 4 from J; bases not matched to a gene: 15. CDR3 in DNA: TGTGCCAGCAGCTCCAACCGAGAGGGACAGGGGACGTCCACCGGGGAGCTGTTTTTT. This sequence encodes CASSSNREGQGTSTGELFF.

This sequence joins TRBV15 and TRBJ2-1; 12 bases agree with TRBD2. Losses at the gene ends were 1 base for V and 7 bases for J; bases not matched to a gene: 2. The CDR3 is 15 amino acids. Germline-derived CDR1 and CDR2 are LNHNV and YYDKDF (reference sequence). This chain's CDR3 is CATSRALAGGNEQFF. DNA of the CDR3: TGTGCCACCAGCAGAGCCCTAGCGGGAGGGAATGAGCAGTTCTTC.

Comment on this clone: The same CDR3 arises from other DNA sequences in this sample as well. This chain links TRBV7-9 with TRBJ1-4; D is uncertain. This CDR3 contains 14 residues. Trimming removed 4 bases from V and 8 bases from J, with 14 bases in between. The germline V gene has CDR1 SEHNR and CDR2 FQNEAQ (reference sequence). The CDR3: CASSSPGLGEKLFF. In DNA, the CDR3 is TGTGCCAGCAGCTCGCCGGGTTTAGGAGAAAAACTGTTTTTT.

V gene TRBV5-1 combines with J gene TRBJ2-3; 9 bases are a match to TRBD2. Germline CDR1 SGHRS, CDR2 YFSETQ. The CDR3 consists of 15 residues. V lost 4 bases and J lost 2; bases outside the gene matches: 5. The CDR3 is CASSKSGGITDTQYF. The CDR3 DNA reads TGCGCCAGCAGCAAGAGCGGGGGGATCACAGATACGCAGTATTTT. Full variable domain (missing parts from reference TRBV5-1 and TRBJ2-3): KAGVTQTPRYLIKTRGQQVTLSCSPISGHRSVSWYQQTPGQGLQFLFEYFSETQRNKGNFPGRFSGRQFSNSRSEMNVSTLELGDSALYLCASSKSGGITDTQYFGPGTRLTVL.

The gene calls are TRBV11-2 and TRBJ2-1, with 8 bases that match TRBD1. CDR1 and CDR2 from the germline V gene are SGHAT and FQNNGV. V shed 4 bases and J 8 bases; nucleotides not matched to a gene: 10. The CDR3 spans 15 residues. The CDR3 loop is CASSSDRAGMYEQFF. CDR3 nucleotides: TGTGCCAGCAGCTCGGACAGGGCTGGGATGTATGAGCAGTTCTTC.

The chain has TRBV19 and TRBJ1-5; the D is unclear. Trimming removed 0 bases at V and 7 bases at J, with 13 bases between. Germline loops: CDR1 LNHDA, CDR2 SQIVND (reference sequence). CDR3 size: 15 residues. DNA for the CDR3: TGTGCCAGTAGTATAGATCCCGGGGTTCGGCAGCCCCAGCATTTT. It specifies CASSIDPGVRQPQHF.

The rearrangement links TRBV27 to TRBJ1-1, with 10 nucleotides matching TRBD1. V lost 6 bases and J lost 13; bases outside the gene matches: 11. The V gene's germline CDR1 is MNHEY and CDR2 SMNVEV (reference sequence). The CDR3 loop spans 13 amino acids. The CDR3: CASRGQGRTHYFF. In DNA form, the CDR3 reads TGTGCCAGCAGGGGACAGGGGCGTACGCACTATTTCTTT.

V gene TRBV15 combines with J gene TRBJ2-5, with no clear D. Looked up from germline, CDR1 is LNHNV and CDR2 is YYDKDF (reference sequence). This CDR3 has 14 residues. The germline V and J ends were trimmed by 1 base and 5 bases, with 11 bases remaining between them. The CDR3 sequence is CATSRGIGIETQYF. The DNA of the CDR3 is TGTGCCACCAGCAGAGGTATTGGCATCGAGACCCAGTACTTC.

For the CDR3, the DNA is TGCGCCAGCAGGGACTCCGGGACTAGCGGAACAGATACGCAGTATTTT. It is translated as CASRDSGTSGTDTQYF. The chain uses TRBV10-2 and TRBJ2-3; TRBD2 matches at 11 bases. CDR3 length: 16 amino acids. Germline V gene lookup returns CDR1 WSHSY and CDR2 SAAADI. Unmatched junction bases numbered 8, after V lost 6 bases and J lost 3 bases.

The chain combines TRBV11-2 with TRBJ1-1; TRBD1 agrees at 9 bases. V lost 1 base and J lost 4; bases outside the gene matches: 4. Germline CDR1 reads SGHAT; CDR2 reads FQNNGV. This CDR3 is 15 amino acids long. The CDR3 loop reads CASSLATGGTTEAFF. The DNA of the CDR3 is TGTGCCAGCAGCTTAGCGACAGGGGGTACCACTGAAGCTTTCTTT.

CDR3 residues: CASSSGTGVGSPLHF. The CDR3 DNA reads TGCGCCAGCAGCTCCGGGACAGGGGTGGGCTCACCCCTCCACTTT. The chain joins TRBV5-1 to TRBJ1-6; TRBD1 aligns across 10 bases. CDR1 and CDR2 (germline): SGHRS, YFSETQ. CDR3 length equals 15 residues. J gave up 10 bases and V 3 bases, and 7 bases lay outside the gene matches.

This clone was counted a single time. The gene calls are TRBV6-5 and TRBJ1-2; possibly TRBD1 for D (6 bases). Per the germline V gene, CDR1 is MNHEY and CDR2 is SVGAGI. This CDR3 has 14 residues. V lost 10 bases and J 3 bases, leaving 18 bases between the germline ends. The CDR3 region is CATSGGTGYYGYTF. The CDR3 nucleotides read TGTGCCACCTCGGGGGGTACAGGGTACTATGGCTACACCTTC.

This clone has a handful of counts. J is TRBJ1-4 and V is TRBV10-3; the match to TRBD1 covers 11 bases. Germline-derived CDR1 and CDR2 are ENHRY and SYGVKD. The V gene end was trimmed by 5 bases and the J gene end by 4 bases; junction bases not matched to a gene: 6. This CDR3 is 16 amino acids long. CDR3 sequence (DNA): TGTGCCATCAGTTCCGGACAGGGGGCGGTTAATGAAAAACTGTTTTTT. Its protein is CAISSGQGAVNEKLFF.